Below, 28 T cell receptor beta chains from the same sample are listed, as sequenced in a study of shared clonotypes between healthy human individuals (dated by TCRdb to about 2020). The library was obtained by the immunoSEQ multiplex PCR assay. Imported from immuneACCESS, the table was reduced by TCRdb to in-frame sequences with V and J called. These copies leave out some clones; in studies compared against another copy, an unresolved V gene accounts for under half, and the cause of the remainder is not known. The sample profile shows 300,000 to 400,000 clones; under 80% of them were found once. 10% to 13% of the sample comes from the top ten. The sample taken for sequencing was memory CD4+ T cells sorted from blood. The sample's cell subset or site label, decoded: CD45RA-negative fraction. The receptors come from a man in his thirties or forties in good health.

The rearrangement links TRBV2 to TRBJ1-1; unclear D gene. CDR3 length: 14 residues. Germline V gene lookup returns CDR1 SNHLY and CDR2 FYNNEI. Trimming removed 7 bases at V and 4 bases at J, with 16 bases between. The CDR3 DNA is TGTGCCAGCAATTACATCGCGGGCAGCACTGAAGCTTTCTTT. This translates into CASNYIAGSTEAFF.

This clone has a single count. This chain uses TRBV5-5 with TRBJ2-7; 9 bases are a match to TRBD2. CDR1 is SGHKS, CDR2 YYEKEE, per germline (reference sequence). With 0 bases clipped from V and 6 bases from J, the junction kept 4 bases outside the gene matches. CDR3 size: 14 residues. The CDR3 spells CASSLAGTSSEQYF. In DNA, the CDR3 is TGTGCCAGCAGCTTGGCCGGGACTAGCTCCGAGCAGTACTTC.

CDR3 nucleotides: TGTGCCAGCAGTCCAGTGTTTCGGACAGGGCCTAACACTGAAGCTTTCTTT. Its translation: CASSPVFRTGPNTEAFF. The gene calls are TRBV28 and TRBJ1-1; 8 positions agree with TRBD1. The CDR3 covers 17 residues. With 5 bases clipped from V and 2 bases from J, the junction kept 13 bases outside the gene matches. Germline-derived CDR1 and CDR2 are MDHEN and SYDVKM. The variable domain in full, completed from reference TRBV28 and TRBJ1-1, reads DVKVTQSSRYLVKRTGEKVFLECVQDMDHENMFWYRQDPGLGLRLIYFSYDVKMKEKGDIPEGYSVSREKKERFSLILESASTNQTSMYLCASSPVFRTGPNTEAFFGQGTRLTVV.

As regards this clone: A read error may produce the germline difference seen at one junction end. The CDR3 DNA sequence: TGTGCCAGCAGCTTAGGCGCCGGGCAGCTGTTTTTT. Translating it yields CASSLGAGQLFF. V usage is TRBV11-2 and J usage is TRBJ2-2; D unresolved. The CDR3 loop spans 12 amino acids. Germline V lookup: CDR1 SGHAT, CDR2 FQNNGV. Full variable domain (remainder filled in from reference TRBV11-2 and TRBJ2-2): EAGVAQSPRYKIIEKRQSVAFWCNPISGHATLYWYQQILGQGPKLLIQFQNNGVVDDSQLPKDRFSAERLKGVDSTLKIQPAKLEDSAVYLCASSLGAGQLFFGEGSRLTVL.

The chain has TRBV7-9 and TRBJ1-2; D perhaps matches TRBD1 (5 bases). The CDR3 is 13 amino acids. The germline V and J ends were trimmed by 3 bases and 8 bases, with 13 bases remaining between them. Germline assignment: CDR1 SEHNR and CDR2 FQNEAQ (reference sequence). CDR3 in DNA: TGTGCCAGCAGCTTGGAATCAGGGACGGGCTACACCTTC. Residues: CASSLESGTGYTF.

The rearrangement uses TRBV5-6 and TRBJ1-2; D remains ambiguous. Trimming took off 1 base at V and 3 bases at J, with 4 bases between the two ends. Germline V gene data show CDR1 as SGHDT and CDR2 as YYEEEE. The CDR3 covers 12 residues. The CDR3 loop is CASSLKHYGYTF. In DNA, the CDR3 is TGTGCCAGCAGCTTGAAGCACTATGGCTACACCTTC.

The V gene is TRBV19, the J gene TRBJ1-5; TRBD1 matches 8 bases. With 1 base clipped from V and 1 base from J, the junction kept 6 bases outside the gene matches. The CDR3 totals 17 residues. Germline values: CDR1 LNHDA, CDR2 SQIVND (reference sequence). CDR3 sequence (DNA): TGTGCCAGTAGTATAGTATCGACAGGGGACAGCAATCAGCCCCAGCATTTT. It encodes CASSIVSTGDSNQPQHF.

This clone was seen repeatedly, ten times or more. The CDR3 loop is CASSIQLAGVGNEQFF. As DNA, the CDR3 is TGTGCCAGTAGTATCCAACTAGCGGGAGTAGGAAATGAGCAGTTCTTC. V usage is TRBV19 and J usage is TRBJ2-1, with 11 nucleotides matching TRBD2. Germline V gene sequence: CDR1 LNHDA, CDR2 SQIVND (reference sequence). The CDR3 extends over 16 amino acids. V lost 3 bases, J lost 7 bases, and 8 bases stayed unmatched.

This clone was detected many times. The chain is built from TRBV6-1 and TRBJ1-1; no clear D. V gave up 0 bases and J gave up 3 bases, with 5 bases separating them. The CDR3 is 13 residues long. CDR1 MNHNS and CDR2 SASEGT come from the germline V gene. The CDR3 DNA reads TGTGCCAGCAGTGAAGCGTTTCACACTGAAGCTTTCTTT. It is translated as CASSEAFHTEAFF.

This chain connects TRBV28 to TRBJ2-7; D is ambiguous. This CDR3 is 15 amino acids long. The germline gives CDR1 MDHEN, CDR2 SYDVKM. Trimming pared 4 bases from V and 2 bases from J, leaving 15 bases between. The CDR3 loop is CASSSTGPRAYEQYF. CDR3 bases: TGTGCCAGCAGTTCAACCGGGCCCCGGGCCTACGAGCAGTACTTC.

This clone was seen just once. The CDR3 loop is CASSLGLATAYEQYF. CDR3 nucleotide sequence: TGCGCCAGCAGCCTGGGACTAGCGACAGCCTACGAGCAGTACTTC. This chain links TRBV4-3 with TRBJ2-7; TRBD2 matches at 10 bases. This CDR3 comprises 15 residues. V dropped 4 bases and J dropped 2; count of bases not matched to a gene: 5. Germline-derived CDR1 and CDR2 are LGHNA and YSLEER.

The gene calls are TRBV9 and TRBJ2-3; tentatively, D is TRBD1 (6 bases). V was trimmed by 5 bases and J by 3 bases, leaving 19 bases between them. CDR1 and CDR2 (germline): SGDLS, YYNGEE. The CDR3 consists of 16 residues. The CDR3 is CASSPLGGLGTDTQYF. The CDR3 DNA reads as TGTGCCAGCAGTCCTCTAGGGGGTCTGGGGACAGATACGCAGTATTTT.

The chain carries TRBV28 and TRBJ2-5; tentatively, D is TRBD1 or TRBD2 (6 bases each). CDR1 and CDR2 from the germline V gene are MDHEN and SYDVKM. The CDR3 runs 16 residues. V gave up 3 bases and J gave up 2 bases, with 16 bases separating them. The CDR3, as DNA: TGTGCCAGCAGTTTTTTTTTAGGAGGGGGGCAAGAGACCCAGTACTTC. This encodes CASSFFLGGGQETQYF.

CDR3: CAISELGNTGELFF. The CDR3 DNA sequence: TGTGCCATCAGTGAGCTGGGGAACACCGGGGAGCTGTTTTTT. This chain joins TRBV10-3 and TRBJ2-2, with unresolved D. The germline V gene encodes CDR1 ENHRY and CDR2 SYGVKD. Trimming stripped 2 bases from V and 1 base from J, with 5 bases between. This CDR3 has 14 residues.

The chain carries TRBV5-1 and TRBJ1-5; no clear D. The germline gives CDR1 SGHRS, CDR2 YFSETQ. The CDR3 has 16 residues. V dropped 4 bases and J dropped 0 bases, with 14 bases sitting between them. CDR3 nucleotides: TGCGCCAGCAGCCTGGGGTTAGGAGATAGCAATCAGCCCCAGCATTTT. This codes for CASSLGLGDSNQPQHF.

The chain employs TRBV11-2 and TRBJ2-5, with a tentative D call TRBD1 (5 bases). This CDR3 spans 14 amino acids. Trimming stripped 3 bases from V and 3 bases from J, with 11 bases between. CDR1 is SGHAT, CDR2 FQNNGV, per germline. The CDR3: CASSFGAMEETQYF. The CDR3 DNA reads as TGTGCCAGCAGCTTTGGGGCTATGGAAGAGACCCAGTACTTC.

V gene TRBV6-5 combines with J gene TRBJ1-4; D is ambiguous. This CDR3 comprises 16 residues. Germline loops: CDR1 MNHEY, CDR2 SVGAGI. Trimming left V 4 bases short and J 0 bases short, with 12 bases between. Here the CDR3 DNA reads TGTGCCAGCAGTTTATCTTCTTTAGCAACTAATGAAAAACTGTTTTTT. Its translation: CASSLSSLATNEKLFF.

The J gene is TRBJ2-6, the V gene TRBV6-5; 8 bases align to TRBD1. This CDR3 is 15 amino acids long. Germline V lookup: CDR1 MNHEY, CDR2 SVGAGI. J gave up 2 bases and V 5 bases, and 2 bases lay outside the gene matches. The CDR3 loop is CASSKDRAGANVLTF. DNA of the CDR3: TGTGCCAGCAGTAAGGACAGGGCTGGGGCCAACGTCCTGACTTTC.

The rearrangement uses TRBV7-9 and TRBJ2-5; 9 bases are shared with TRBD1. This CDR3 region has 16 residues. CDR1 SEHNR and CDR2 FQNEAQ come from the germline V gene (reference sequence). With V trimmed by 2 bases and J by 0 bases, 4 bases remained unmatched. The CDR3: CASSLRTGENQETQYF. The DNA of the CDR3 is TGTGCCAGCAGCTTACGGACAGGGGAGAACCAAGAGACCCAGTACTTC.

In its sample, this clone was seen a few times. V usage is TRBV6-6 and J usage is TRBJ2-7; tentatively, D is TRBD1 or TRBD2 (5 bases each). Deletions cut 7 bases from V and 3 bases from J, with 13 bases between. This CDR3 spans 13 amino acids. The germline gives CDR1 MNHNY, CDR2 SVGAGI (reference sequence). The CDR3 DNA follows: TGTGCCAGCACCCTTAGTGGGGGCTACGAGCAGTACTTC. As protein: CASTLSGGYEQYF.

The chain has TRBV7-4 and TRBJ1-5, with a possible D match to TRBD1 (5 bases). This CDR3 has 16 amino acids. V lost 2 bases and J 7 bases, leaving 18 bases between the germline ends. Germline V gives CDR1 SGHVT, CDR2 SQSDAQ. This CDR3 is CASSLSEARENQPQHF. CDR3 DNA sequence: TGTGCCAGCAGCTTATCCGAGGCCAGGGAGAACCAGCCCCAGCATTTT.

The chain carries TRBV11-2 and TRBJ1-2; no clear D. Germline assignment: CDR1 SGHAT and CDR2 FQNNGV. The V gene lost 5 bases and the J gene lost 1 base, with 23 bases spanning the gap. This CDR3 contains 18 residues. CDR3: CASSTVRRSPGVNYGYTF. CDR3 nucleotides: TGTGCCAGCAGCACAGTTAGGCGATCCCCTGGGGTTAACTATGGCTACACCTTC. Combining the CDR3 with reference TRBV11-2 and TRBJ1-2 gives the whole variable domain EAGVAQSPRYKIIEKRQSVAFWCNPISGHATLYWYQQILGQGPKLLIQFQNNGVVDDSQLPKDRFSAERLKGVDSTLKIQPAKLEDSAVYLCASSTVRRSPGVNYGYTFGSGTRLTVV.

The chain uses TRBV5-4 and TRBJ2-4, with D unresolved. Germline values: CDR1 SGHNT, CDR2 YYREEE (reference sequence). The CDR3 sequence is 15 residues long. V lost 3 bases and J 6 bases, leaving 16 bases between the germline ends. The CDR3 region has the DNA TGTGCCAGCAGCTCCCGGGCCCCAGGTCTAAACATTCAGTACTTC. Residues: CASSSRAPGLNIQYF.

The gene calls are TRBV4-1 and TRBJ2-7, with 8 nucleotides matching TRBD2. With V trimmed by 1 base and J by 0 bases, 8 bases remained unmatched. There are 17 residues in the CDR3. Germline CDR1 MGHRA, CDR2 YSYEKL. Here the CDR3 DNA reads TGCGCCAGCAGCCAAGCCCTAACTAGCGGCTACTCCTACGAGCAGTACTTC. It translates to CASSQALTSGYSYEQYF.

V is TRBV5-1 and J is TRBJ2-3; 7 nucleotides align to TRBD2. Germline-derived CDR1 and CDR2 are SGHRS and YFSETQ. The CDR3 runs to 15 residues. V trimming: 5 bases; J trimming: 2 bases; junction bases outside the gene matches: 8. The CDR3 region has the DNA TGCGCCAGCAGTCCCCGACTAGCCTCCACAGATACGCAGTATTTT. It yields the protein CASSPRLASTDTQYF.

The chain couples TRBV14 to TRBJ2-1; D uncertain. This CDR3 is 15 amino acids long. Germline V lookup: CDR1 SGHDN, CDR2 FVKESK. V dropped 5 bases and J dropped 4 bases, with 15 bases sitting between them. Here the CDR3 DNA reads TGTGCCAGCAGCATCGGAGTAGGTCGTTACAATGAGCAGTTCTTC. This sequence encodes CASSIGVGRYNEQFF.

The chain combines TRBV6-6 with TRBJ2-5; 11 bases match TRBD2. The CDR3 sequence is 15 residues long. Trimming took 2 bases from V and 5 from J; bases not matched to a gene: 4. The germline CDR1 and CDR2 sequences are MNHNY and SVGAGI (reference sequence). The CDR3 region is CASSYQTSGMETQYF. For the CDR3, the DNA is TGTGCCAGCAGTTACCAGACTAGCGGGATGGAGACCCAGTACTTC.

V is TRBV9 and J is TRBJ1-1; D perhaps matches TRBD1 (6 bases). There are 15 residues in the CDR3. V was cut by 4 bases and J by 3 bases, with 16 bases left in between. Germline values: CDR1 SGDLS, CDR2 YYNGEE. CDR3: CASSSDGTGYTEAFF. CDR3 sequence (DNA): TGTGCCAGCAGCTCCGACGGCACAGGGTACACTGAAGCTTTCTTT.